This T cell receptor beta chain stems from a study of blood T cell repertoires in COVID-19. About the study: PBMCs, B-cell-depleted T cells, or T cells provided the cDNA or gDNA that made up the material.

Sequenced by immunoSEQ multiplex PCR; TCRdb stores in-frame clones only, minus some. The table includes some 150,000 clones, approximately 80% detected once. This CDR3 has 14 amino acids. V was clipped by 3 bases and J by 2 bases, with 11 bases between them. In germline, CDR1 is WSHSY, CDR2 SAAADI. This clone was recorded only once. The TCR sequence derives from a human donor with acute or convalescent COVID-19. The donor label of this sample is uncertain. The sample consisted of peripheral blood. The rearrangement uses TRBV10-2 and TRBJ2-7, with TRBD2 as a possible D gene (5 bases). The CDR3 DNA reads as TGCGCCAGCAGTGAAGGAGGCGGAACCTACGAGCAGTACTTC. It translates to CASSEGGGTYEQYF.